This T cell receptor beta chain originates from a study of cytomegalovirus exposure and HLA in healthy donors. The study's findings and limits: It was assumed in the presence/absence analyses that sequencing depth was roughly uniform across donors.

The CDR3 runs to 16 residues. A word on this clone: What it binds is unknown.

Primers: 60 Vbeta forward and 13 Jbeta reverse. The table came from immunoSEQ multiplex PCR; TCRdb's copy has only in-frame clones and leaves some out. The sample consists of over 150,000 clones, about 82% of them appearing once. Sample: PBMCs. The TCR comes from a woman aged 25 to 39 in good health and CMV-seropositive. This chain links TRBV21-1 with TRBJ1-3. TRBV21-1 is a pseudogene segment. This CDR3 is CASSLGGEVSGNTIYF. The CDR3 nucleotides read TGTGCCAGCAGCCTAGGTGGGGAGGTCTCTGGAAACACCATATATTTT.